This passage covers 10 T cell receptor beta chains from one sample sequenced in a study of T cell repertoires in cytomegalovirus infection. Antigen specificity for these receptors is unknown. TCRdb re-called the reads with MiXCR, one entry per CDR3 protein. The sample records around 900,000 distinct CDR3 sequences, around a third being singletons. The sequencing here drew on cultured CD8+ T cells from PBMCs, taken from culture after CMV antigen stimulation. These receptors were collected from a human donor in good health (CMV status not recorded). Some clones in this sample may be carry-over from other donors' samples.

V and J are TRBV6-5 and TRBJ2-4, with D tentatively TRBD1 (5 bases). The CDR3 spans 14 residues. V shed 6 bases and J shed 2 bases, with 11 bases lying between them. CDR1 is MNHEY, CDR2 SVGAGI, per germline. This CDR3 reads CASRADSTKNIQYF. Written as DNA, the CDR3 is TGTGCCAGCAGGGCAGACAGTACCAAAAACATTCAGTACTTC.

This clonotype was observed a few times. The rearrangement links TRBV6-1 to TRBJ2-7; no reliable D call. CDR3 length: 14 amino acids. Trimming removed 7 bases from V and 4 bases from J, with 17 bases in between. CDR1 is MNHNS, CDR2 SASEGT, per germline. Written as DNA, the CDR3 is TGTGCCAGCACCCCAGGACGAGGAAGGTACGAGCAGTACTTC. Its translation is CASTPGRGRYEQYF.

This clonotype was seen more than once but under ten times. This chain uses TRBV5-1 with TRBJ1-1; TRBD1 aligns across 8 bases. The ends lost 4 bases at V and 6 bases at J; junction bases unmatched: 8. This CDR3 comprises 14 residues. CDR1 is SGHRS, CDR2 YFSETQ, per germline. The CDR3 nucleotides read TGCGCCAGCAGCCCCAGGGGGCACCCCTCTGAAGCTTTCTTT. Translating it yields CASSPRGHPSEAFF.

This chain connects TRBV12-3 or TRBV12-4 to TRBJ2-5; a weak D match, TRBD2 (7 bases). Trimming pared 4 bases from V and 2 bases from J, leaving 14 bases between. This CDR3 is built from 15 residues. DNA of the CDR3: TGTGCCAGCAGTTGGCGGGGGCAGCATCAAGAGACCCAGTACTTC. It specifies CASSWRGQHQETQYF.

This sequence joins TRBV29-1 and TRBJ2-7; 9 positions match TRBD2. Germline CDR1 is SQVTM and CDR2 is ANQGSEA. This CDR3 comprises 15 residues. Written as DNA, the CDR3 is TGCACCGTTGAGATGGGTAGCGGGGGTTCCTACGAGCAGTACGTC. It codes for CTVEMGSGGSYEQYV.

This clonotype was seen many times. The chain carries TRBV7-2 and TRBJ2-3; 8 bases line up with TRBD1. This CDR3 has 17 amino acids. Germline values: CDR1 SGHTA, CDR2 FQGNSA. The trim removed 1 base at V and 5 bases at J, leaving 11 bases unmatched. DNA of the CDR3: TGTGCCAGCAGCTTAGGCGGACCGGGACAGGCTTTAGATACGCAGTATTTT. Its protein is CASSLGGPGQALDTQYF.

This clonotype was picked up a small number of times. Here the CDR3 DNA reads TGTGCCAGCAGCTTATGGAGGGATACGAACACTGAAGCTTTCTTT. This encodes CASSLWRDTNTEAFF. The chain employs TRBV11-2 and TRBJ1-1; D is ambiguous. V lost 2 bases, J lost 1 base, and 11 bases lay in between. This CDR3 spans 15 amino acids. The germline gives CDR1 SGHAT, CDR2 FQNNGV.

V gene TRBV20-1 combines with J gene TRBJ2-1; no firm D call. Deletions cut 2 bases from V and 2 bases from J, with 10 bases between. The germline V gene encodes CDR1 DFQATT and CDR2 SNEGSKA (reference sequence). This CDR3 has 14 amino acids. The CDR3 is CSARSHPPYNEQFF. CDR3 DNA: TGCAGTGCTAGATCCCATCCACCCTACAATGAGCAGTTCTTC.

The rearrangement links TRBV27 to TRBJ2-7; D perhaps matches TRBD2 (6 bases). CDR1 MNHEY and CDR2 SMNVEV come from the germline V gene (reference sequence). The CDR3 loop spans 13 amino acids. Trimming removed 9 bases at V and 3 bases at J, with 15 bases between. CDR3 residues: CARRGECGYEQYV. The CDR3 DNA reads as TGTGCCAGGCGCGGGGAGTGCGGCTACGAGCAGTACGTC.

This clonotype was counted between two and nine times. The V and J genes are TRBV12-3 or TRBV12-4 and TRBJ1-5; no clear D gene. The germline V and J ends were trimmed by 7 bases and 0 bases, with 16 bases remaining between them. This CDR3 contains 16 residues. CDR3 DNA: TGTGCCAGCACCTTCGTCGGGCATAATAGCAATCAGCCCCAGCATTTT. It yields the protein CASTFVGHNSNQPQHF.